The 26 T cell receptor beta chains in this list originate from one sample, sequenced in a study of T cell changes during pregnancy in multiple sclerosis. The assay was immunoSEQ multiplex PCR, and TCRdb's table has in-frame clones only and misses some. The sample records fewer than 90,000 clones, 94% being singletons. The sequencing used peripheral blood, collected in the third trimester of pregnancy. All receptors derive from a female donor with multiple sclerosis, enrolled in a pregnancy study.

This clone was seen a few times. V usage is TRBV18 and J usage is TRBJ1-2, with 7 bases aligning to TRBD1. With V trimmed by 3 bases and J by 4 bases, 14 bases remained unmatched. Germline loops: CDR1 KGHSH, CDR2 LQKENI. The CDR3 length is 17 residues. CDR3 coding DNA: TGTGCCAGCTCACCGATACGAGGAACAGGGGATGTCTATGGCTACACCTTC. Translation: CASSPIRGTGDVYGYTF.

The CDR3 DNA follows: TGTGCCAGCAGTCTAGGGGGGGCGTCTCCCAACGAGCAGTACTTC. Protein: CASSLGGASPNEQYF. V usage is TRBV28 and J usage is TRBJ2-7, with D perhaps TRBD2 (7 bases). Trimming shortened V by 5 bases and J by 5 bases, and 19 bases separated the two germline ends. CDR1 is MDHEN, CDR2 SYDVKM, per germline. The CDR3 spans 15 residues.

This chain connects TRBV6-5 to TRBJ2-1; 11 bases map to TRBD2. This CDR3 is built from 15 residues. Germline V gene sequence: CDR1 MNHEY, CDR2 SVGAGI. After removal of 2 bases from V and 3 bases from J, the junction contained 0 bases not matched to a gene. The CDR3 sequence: CASSYGTSGYNEQFF. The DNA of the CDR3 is TGTGCCAGCAGTTACGGGACTAGCGGCTACAATGAGCAGTTCTTC.

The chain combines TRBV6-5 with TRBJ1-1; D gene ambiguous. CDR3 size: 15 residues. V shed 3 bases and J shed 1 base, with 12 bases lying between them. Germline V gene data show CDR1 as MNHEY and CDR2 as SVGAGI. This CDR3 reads CASSYPTMGNTEAFF. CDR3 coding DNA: TGTGCCAGCAGTTATCCGACAATGGGGAACACTGAAGCTTTCTTT.

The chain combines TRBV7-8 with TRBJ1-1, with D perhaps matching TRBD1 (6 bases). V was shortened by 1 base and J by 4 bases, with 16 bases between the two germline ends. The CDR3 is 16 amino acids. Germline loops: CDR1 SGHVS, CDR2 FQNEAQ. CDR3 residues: CASSLVHGGAGTEAFF. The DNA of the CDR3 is TGTGCCAGCAGCTTAGTTCATGGGGGCGCGGGCACTGAAGCTTTCTTT. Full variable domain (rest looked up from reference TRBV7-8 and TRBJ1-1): GAGVSQSPRYKVAKRGQDVALRCDPISGHVSLFWYQQALGQGPEFLTYFQNEAQLDKSGLPSDRFFAERPEGSVSTLKIQRTQQEDSAVYLCASSLVHGGAGTEAFFGQGTRLTVV.

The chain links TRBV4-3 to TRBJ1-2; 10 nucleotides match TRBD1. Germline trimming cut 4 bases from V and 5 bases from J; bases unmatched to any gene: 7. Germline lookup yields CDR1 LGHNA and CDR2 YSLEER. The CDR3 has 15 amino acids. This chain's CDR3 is CASSPERQGAYGYTF. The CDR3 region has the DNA TGCGCCAGCAGCCCGGAAAGACAGGGGGCTTATGGCTACACCTTC.

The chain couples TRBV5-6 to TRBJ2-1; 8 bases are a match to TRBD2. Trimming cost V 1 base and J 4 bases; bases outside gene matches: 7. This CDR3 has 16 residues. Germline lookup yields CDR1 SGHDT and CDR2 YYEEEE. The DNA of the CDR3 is TGTGCCAGCAGCTTGCTAGCGGGCCGCTCATACAATGAGCAGTTCTTC. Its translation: CASSLLAGRSYNEQFF.

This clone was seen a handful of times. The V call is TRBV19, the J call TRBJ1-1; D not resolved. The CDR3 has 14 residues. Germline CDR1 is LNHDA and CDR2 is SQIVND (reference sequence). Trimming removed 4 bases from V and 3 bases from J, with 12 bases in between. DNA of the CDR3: TGTGCCAGTAGTAAACGGAGGGAGTACACTGAAGCTTTCTTT. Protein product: CASSKRREYTEAFF.

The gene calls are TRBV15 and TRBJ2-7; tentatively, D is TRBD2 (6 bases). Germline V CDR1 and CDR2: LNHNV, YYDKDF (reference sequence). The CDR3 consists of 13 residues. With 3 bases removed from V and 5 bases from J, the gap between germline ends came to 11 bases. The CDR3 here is CATSRWRGDEQYF. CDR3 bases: TGTGCCACCAGCAGGTGGAGGGGCGACGAGCAGTACTTC.

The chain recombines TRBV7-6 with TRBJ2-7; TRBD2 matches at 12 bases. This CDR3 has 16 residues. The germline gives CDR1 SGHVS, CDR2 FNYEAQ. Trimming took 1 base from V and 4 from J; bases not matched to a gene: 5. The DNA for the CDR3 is TGTGCCAGCAGCTTAGGCCTAGCGGGAGGGATGTACGAGCAGTACTTC. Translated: CASSLGLAGGMYEQYF.

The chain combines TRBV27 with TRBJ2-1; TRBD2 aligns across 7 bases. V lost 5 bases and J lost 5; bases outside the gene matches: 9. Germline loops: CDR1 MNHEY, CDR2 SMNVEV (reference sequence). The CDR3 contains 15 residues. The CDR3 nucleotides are TGTGCCAGCAGTCCCCCGACTAGCAGAGACAATGAGCAGTTCTTC. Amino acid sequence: CASSPPTSRDNEQFF.

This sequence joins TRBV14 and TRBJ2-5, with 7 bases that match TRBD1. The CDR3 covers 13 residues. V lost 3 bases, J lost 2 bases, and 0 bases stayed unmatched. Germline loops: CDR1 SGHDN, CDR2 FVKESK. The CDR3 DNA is TGTGCCAGCAGCCAGGGACAGCAAGAGACCCAGTACTTC. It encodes CASSQGQQETQYF.

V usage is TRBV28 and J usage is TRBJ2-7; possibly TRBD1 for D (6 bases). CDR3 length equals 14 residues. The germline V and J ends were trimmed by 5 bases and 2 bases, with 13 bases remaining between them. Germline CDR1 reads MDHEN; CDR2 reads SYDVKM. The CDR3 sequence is CASSGSRQAYEQYF. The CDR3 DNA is TGTGCCAGCAGTGGGTCCAGACAGGCCTACGAGCAGTACTTC.

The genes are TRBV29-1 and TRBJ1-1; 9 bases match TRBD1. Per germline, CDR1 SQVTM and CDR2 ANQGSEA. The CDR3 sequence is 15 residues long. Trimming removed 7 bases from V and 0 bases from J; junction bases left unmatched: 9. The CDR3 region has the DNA TGCAGCGAGTATAATACAGGGGGCATGAACACTGAAGCTTTCTTT. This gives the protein CSEYNTGGMNTEAFF.

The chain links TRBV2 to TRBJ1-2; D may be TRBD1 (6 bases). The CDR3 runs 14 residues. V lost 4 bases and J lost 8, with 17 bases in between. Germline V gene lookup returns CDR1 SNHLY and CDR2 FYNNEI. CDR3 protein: CASSGLTGLRGYTF. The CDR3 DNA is TGTGCCAGCAGTGGCCTAACAGGGCTGAGGGGCTACACCTTC.

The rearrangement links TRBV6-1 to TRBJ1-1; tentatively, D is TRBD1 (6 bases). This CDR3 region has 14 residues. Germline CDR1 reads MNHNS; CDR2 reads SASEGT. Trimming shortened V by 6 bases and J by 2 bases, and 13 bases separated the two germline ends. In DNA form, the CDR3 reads TGTGCCAGCAGCGTCGGGGGGGGCAACACTGAAGCTTTCTTT. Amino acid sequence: CASSVGGGNTEAFF.

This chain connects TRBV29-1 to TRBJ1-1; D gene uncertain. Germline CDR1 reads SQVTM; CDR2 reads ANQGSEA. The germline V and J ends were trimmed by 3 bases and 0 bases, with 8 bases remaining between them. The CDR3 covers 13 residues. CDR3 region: CSVDNLLNTEAFF. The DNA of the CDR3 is TGCAGCGTTGACAATCTACTGAACACTGAAGCTTTCTTT. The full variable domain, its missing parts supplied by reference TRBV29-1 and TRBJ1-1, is SAVISQKPSRDICQRGTSLTIQCQVDSQVTMMFWYRQQPGQSLTLIATANQGSEATYESGFVIDKFPISRPNLTFSTLTVSNMSPEDSSIYLCSVDNLLNTEAFFGQGTRLTVV.

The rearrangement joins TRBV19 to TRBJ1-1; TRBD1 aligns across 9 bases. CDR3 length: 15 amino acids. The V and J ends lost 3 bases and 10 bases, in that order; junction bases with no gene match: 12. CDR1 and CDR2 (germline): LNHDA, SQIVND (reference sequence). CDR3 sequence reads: CASSIQGRQGEGAFF. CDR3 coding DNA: TGTGCCAGTAGTATTCAGGGTCGACAGGGGGAGGGAGCTTTCTTT.

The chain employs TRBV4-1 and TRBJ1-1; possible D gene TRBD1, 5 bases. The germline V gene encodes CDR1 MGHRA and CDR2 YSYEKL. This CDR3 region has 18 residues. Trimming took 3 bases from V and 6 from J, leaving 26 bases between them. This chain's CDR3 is CASSQGPLGGRGVSEAFF. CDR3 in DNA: TGCGCCAGCAGCCAGGGTCCCTTGGGGGGGAGGGGAGTCTCTGAAGCTTTCTTT.

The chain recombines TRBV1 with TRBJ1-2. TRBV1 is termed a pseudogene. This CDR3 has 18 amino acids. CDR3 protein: CTSSYAKAGADGSYGYTF. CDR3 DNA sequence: TGCACCAGCAGCTACGCCAAGGCGGGGGCAGACGGATCGTATGGCTACACCTTC.

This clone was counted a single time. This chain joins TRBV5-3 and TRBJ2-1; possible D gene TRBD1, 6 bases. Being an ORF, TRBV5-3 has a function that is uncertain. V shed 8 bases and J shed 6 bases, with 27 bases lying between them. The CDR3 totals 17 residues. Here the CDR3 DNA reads TGTGCCAGGGGCATGGTCCAGGGGACCGTGCCGGGCAATGAGCAGTTCTTC. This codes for CARGMVQGTVPGNEQFF.

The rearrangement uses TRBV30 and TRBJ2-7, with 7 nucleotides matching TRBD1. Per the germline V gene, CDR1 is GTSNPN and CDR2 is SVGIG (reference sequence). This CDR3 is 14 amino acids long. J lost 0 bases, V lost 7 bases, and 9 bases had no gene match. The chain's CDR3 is CASSGQLGSYEQYF. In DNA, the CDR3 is TGTGCCTCCTCGGGACAGTTGGGCTCCTACGAGCAGTACTTC.

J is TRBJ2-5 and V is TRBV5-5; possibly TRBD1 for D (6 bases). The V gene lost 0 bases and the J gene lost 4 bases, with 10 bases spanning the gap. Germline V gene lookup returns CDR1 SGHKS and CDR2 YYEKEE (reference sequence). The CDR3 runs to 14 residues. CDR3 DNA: TGTGCCAGCAGCTTGGAACAGGGTAGAGAGACCCAGTACTTC. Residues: CASSLEQGRETQYF. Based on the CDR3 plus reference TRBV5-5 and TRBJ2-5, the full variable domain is DAGVTQSPTHLIKTRGQQVTLRCSPISGHKSVSWYQQVLGQGPQFIFQYYEKEERGRGNFPDRFSARQFPNYSSELNVNALLLGDSALYLCASSLEQGRETQYFGPGTRLLVL.

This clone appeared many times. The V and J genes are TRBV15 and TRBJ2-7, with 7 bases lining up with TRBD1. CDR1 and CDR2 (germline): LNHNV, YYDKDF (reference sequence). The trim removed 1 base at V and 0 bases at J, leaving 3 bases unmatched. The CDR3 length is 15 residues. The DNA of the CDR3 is TGTGCCACCAGCAGAGCGGGACAGCTCTCCTACGAGCAGTACTTC. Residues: CATSRAGQLSYEQYF.

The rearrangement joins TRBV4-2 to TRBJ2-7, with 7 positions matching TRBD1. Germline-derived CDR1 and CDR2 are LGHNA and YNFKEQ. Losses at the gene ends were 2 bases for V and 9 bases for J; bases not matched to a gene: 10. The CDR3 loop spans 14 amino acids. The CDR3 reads CASSQIGQDIVQYF. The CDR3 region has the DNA TGTGCCAGCAGCCAAATAGGACAGGATATAGTGCAGTACTTC.

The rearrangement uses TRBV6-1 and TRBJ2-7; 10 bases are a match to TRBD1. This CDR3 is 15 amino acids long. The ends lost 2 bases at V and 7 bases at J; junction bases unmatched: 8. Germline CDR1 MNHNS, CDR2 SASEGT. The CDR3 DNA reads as TGTGCCAGCAGTGAAACCCCGGGACAGGGGAGTGAGCAGTACTTC. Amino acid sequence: CASSETPGQGSEQYF.